Following are 27 T cell receptor beta chains from one sample sequenced in a study of cytomegalovirus exposure and HLA in healthy donors. 13 Jbeta primers and 60 Vbeta primers were used for the PCR. TCRdb's copy holds only in-frame clones and misses some; the assay was immunoSEQ multiplex PCR. The sample carries about 140,000 clones, about 80% recorded once. Specimen: PBMCs. Receptors originate from a woman in her thirties or forties in good health and CMV-seronegative.

The rearrangement links TRBV7-2 to TRBJ2-7; 12 bases map to TRBD1. CDR3 length equals 14 residues. V was pared by 5 bases and J by 6 bases, with 5 bases of the junction left unmatched. Germline values: CDR1 SGHTA, CDR2 FQGNSA. CDR3 region: CASSLRGQGAEQYF. The CDR3 coding sequence is TGTGCCAGCAGCCTACGGGGACAGGGGGCCGAGCAGTACTTC.

The chain combines TRBV27 with TRBJ2-4; D is undetermined. The germline gives CDR1 MNHEY, CDR2 SMNVEV (reference sequence). Trimming took off 5 bases at V and 3 bases at J, with 17 bases between the two ends. The CDR3 contains 16 residues. CDR3 region: CASSPYVSTLKNIQYF. The CDR3 DNA reads as TGTGCCAGCAGTCCCTATGTGTCAACTCTCAAAAACATTCAGTACTTC.

The chain joins TRBV6-5 to TRBJ1-6; a weak D match, TRBD1 (5 bases). With 4 bases removed from V and 1 base from J, the gap between germline ends came to 8 bases. The CDR3 is 15 amino acids. Germline CDR1 reads MNHEY; CDR2 reads SVGAGI. CDR3 bases: TGTGCCAGCAGTTTTGGGGGGTCCTATAATTCACCCCTCCACTTT. Its translation: CASSFGGSYNSPLHF.

There are a few counts of this clone. The gene calls are TRBV6-5 and TRBJ2-1; maybe TRBD2 (6 bases). Germline V gene sequence: CDR1 MNHEY, CDR2 SVGAGI. Trimming shortened V by 5 bases and J by 3 bases, and 14 bases separated the two germline ends. This CDR3 comprises 15 residues. Here the CDR3 DNA reads TGTGCCAGCAGTCCGACTAGTGCGGACTACAATGAGCAGTTCTTC. It yields the protein CASSPTSADYNEQFF.

CDR3 DNA: TGTGCCAGTAGTATCTACAGGGGGCCTGGCTATGGCTACACCTTC. Translated: CASSIYRGPGYGYTF. The V gene is TRBV19, the J gene TRBJ1-2, with 9 bases lining up with TRBD1. Trimming took 3 bases from V and 4 from J; bases not matched to a gene: 6. The germline gives CDR1 LNHDA, CDR2 SQIVND (reference sequence). The CDR3 length is 15 residues.

The rearrangement joins TRBV27 to TRBJ2-7; 11 bases are a match to TRBD2. Per germline, CDR1 MNHEY and CDR2 SMNVEV (reference sequence). CDR3 size: 16 residues. The V segment lost 2 bases and the J segment 4 bases; nucleotides outside the gene matches: 7. DNA for the CDR3: TGTGCCAGCAGTTTAGGGCTAGCGGGAGGATCTTACGAGCAGTACTTC. This gives the protein CASSLGLAGGSYEQYF.

V and J are TRBV29-1 and TRBJ2-7; the D is unclear. The V end was cut by 6 bases, the J end by 4 bases, with 10 bases between. The CDR3 is 11 residues long. Germline assignment: CDR1 SQVTM and CDR2 ANQGSEA. The CDR3 protein is CSVRKRYEQYF. The CDR3 coding sequence is TGCAGCGTAAGGAAGAGGTACGAGCAGTACTTC.

The chain uses TRBV4-3 and TRBJ2-2, with a possible D match to TRBD2 (5 bases). The ends were cut back, 0 bases at V and 3 bases at J, with 8 bases in the middle. Germline loops: CDR1 LGHNA, CDR2 YSLEER. This CDR3 has 15 amino acids. CDR3 DNA sequence: TGCGCCAGCAGCCAAGATCCGGACTACACCGGGGAGCTGTTTTTT. Translated, it gives CASSQDPDYTGELFF.

This chain connects TRBV19 to TRBJ2-3; a possible D gene is TRBD2 (6 bases). The CDR3 loop spans 13 amino acids. Trimming removed 5 bases at V and 7 bases at J, with 13 bases between. Germline values: CDR1 LNHDA, CDR2 SQIVND (reference sequence). CDR3 residues: CASSFASVNTQYF. Here the CDR3 DNA reads TGTGCCAGTAGTTTTGCTAGCGTGAATACGCAGTATTTT.

The CDR3 DNA reads as TGTGCCACCGCCCGCGGGGGCGCCGGCACAGATACGCAGTATTTT. Translating it yields CATARGGAGTDTQYF. The V gene is TRBV19, the J gene TRBJ2-3; a weak D match, TRBD2 (7 bases). Trimming cost V 10 bases and J 1 base, with 18 bases left between them. The CDR3 has 15 residues. CDR1 and CDR2 (germline): LNHDA, SQIVND (reference sequence). Based on the CDR3 plus reference TRBV19 and TRBJ2-3, the full variable domain is DGGITQSPKYLFRKEGQNVTLSCEQNLNHDAMYWYRQDPGQGLRLIYYSQIVNDFQKGDIAEGYSVSREKKESFPLTVTSAQKNPTAFYLCATARGGAGTDTQYFGPGTRLTVL.

The V and J genes are TRBV6-5 and TRBJ2-3, with a weak D call TRBD1 (5 bases). CDR1 is MNHEY and CDR2 is SVGAGI in the germline V gene. V lost 4 bases and J 7 bases, leaving 9 bases between the germline ends. CDR3 length equals 12 residues. Here the CDR3 reads CASSSGSNTQYF. As DNA, the CDR3 is TGTGCCAGCAGTTCAGGGTCCAATACGCAGTATTTT.

This chain links TRBV28 with TRBJ2-1, with 12 bases identical to TRBD2. The J segment lost 4 bases and the V segment lost 6 bases, leaving 4 bases of the junction unmatched. Per germline, CDR1 MDHEN and CDR2 SYDVKM. This CDR3 region has 15 residues. CDR3 in amino acids: CASSLGTSGYNEQFF. For the CDR3, the DNA is TGTGCCAGCAGCCTCGGGACTAGCGGGTACAATGAGCAGTTCTTC.

The table lists this clone with a few counts. Other DNA sequences of this sample code for an identical CDR3. This chain links TRBV29-1 with TRBJ2-2; weak D call: TRBD2 (6 bases). V was shortened by 6 bases and J by 1 base, with 15 bases between the two germline ends. This CDR3 is built from 15 residues. Germline V CDR1 and CDR2: SQVTM, ANQGSEA. CDR3 loop: CSVPSPRGNTGELFF. The CDR3 DNA follows: TGCAGCGTCCCCAGTCCGCGGGGGAACACCGGGGAGCTGTTTTTT.

The chain uses TRBV2 and TRBJ2-5, with TRBD1 as a possible D gene (5 bases). The germline CDR1 and CDR2 sequences are SNHLY and FYNNEI. The CDR3 sequence is 13 residues long. Trimming cost V 5 bases and J 3 bases, with 10 bases left between them. The chain's CDR3 is CASSYTREETQYF. CDR3 bases: TGTGCCAGCAGTTACACCAGGGAAGAGACCCAGTACTTC. The whole variable domain, filled in from reference TRBV2 and TRBJ2-5, reads EPEVTQTPSHQVTQMGQEVILRCVPISNHLYFYWYRQILGQKVEFLVSFYNNEISEKSEIFDDQFSVERPDGSNFTLKIRSTKLEDSAMYFCASSYTREETQYFGPGTRLLVL.

The chain uses TRBV5-4 and TRBJ2-2; the match to TRBD2 covers 11 bases. Germline CDR1 reads SGHNT; CDR2 reads YYREEE (reference sequence). CDR3 length: 15 residues. The ends lost 2 bases at V and 5 bases at J; junction bases unmatched: 2. CDR3 protein: CASSFSGRETGELFF. CDR3 bases: TGTGCCAGCAGCTTTAGCGGGAGGGAGACCGGGGAGCTGTTTTTT.

V and J are TRBV7-9 and TRBJ2-1; 7 bases align to TRBD1. After removal of 6 bases from V and 5 bases from J, the junction contained 7 bases not matched to a gene. The CDR3 length is 14 residues. Germline V gene sequence: CDR1 SEHNR, CDR2 FQNEAQ (reference sequence). The CDR3 spells CASSPRDRDNEQFF. The CDR3 DNA reads TGTGCCAGCAGTCCCCGGGACAGAGACAATGAGCAGTTCTTC.

The chain carries TRBV29-1 and TRBJ1-5; 8 nucleotides line up with TRBD1. V shed 5 bases and J 3 bases; nucleotides not matched to a gene: 9. Germline V CDR1 and CDR2: SQVTM, ANQGSEA. The CDR3 loop spans 15 amino acids. The CDR3, as DNA: TGCAGCGTTAAGGTCCAGGGGGCCGACAATCAGCCCCAGCATTTT. It is translated as CSVKVQGADNQPQHF.

The chain couples TRBV6-5 to TRBJ2-2; possibly TRBD1 for D (6 bases). There are 15 residues in the CDR3. Trimming removed 5 bases at V and 3 bases at J, with 13 bases between. Germline CDR1 is MNHEY and CDR2 is SVGAGI. CDR3 in amino acids: CASSRRTGYTGELFF. DNA of the CDR3: TGTGCCAGCAGTAGACGTACAGGGTACACCGGGGAGCTGTTTTTT.

The chain joins TRBV11-2 to TRBJ2-3, with TRBD2 matching over 9 bases. This CDR3 contains 17 residues. The V gene end was trimmed by 5 bases and the J gene end by 2 bases; junction bases not matched to a gene: 11. CDR1 is SGHAT and CDR2 is FQNNGV in the germline V gene. The CDR3: CASSPRVAGANTDTQYF. The CDR3 region has the DNA TGTGCCAGCAGCCCCCGAGTAGCGGGAGCTAACACAGATACGCAGTATTTT.

The chain recombines TRBV18 with TRBJ1-1; D ambiguous. Trimming pared 4 bases from V and 1 base from J, leaving 13 bases between. The CDR3 runs 15 residues. Germline CDR1 KGHSH, CDR2 LQKENI. The CDR3 spells CASSRGGPSNTEAFF. The CDR3 nucleotides are TGTGCCAGCTCACGAGGCGGTCCCTCGAACACTGAAGCTTTCTTT. Combining the CDR3 with reference TRBV18 and TRBJ1-1 gives the whole variable domain NAGVMQNPRHLVRRRGQEARLRCSPMKGHSHVYWYRQLPEEGLKFMVYLQKENIIDESGMPKERFSAEFPKEGPSILRIQQVVRGDSAAYFCASSRGGPSNTEAFFGQGTRLTVV.

The chain combines TRBV5-1 with TRBJ1-4, with 8 bases that match TRBD1. CDR1 SGHRS and CDR2 YFSETQ come from the germline V gene. The CDR3 totals 14 residues. The ends lost 4 bases at V and 7 bases at J; junction bases unmatched: 6. CDR3 coding DNA: TGCGCCAGCAGCATTCAGGGGGCAGGTGAAAAACTGTTTTTT. Protein sequence: CASSIQGAGEKLFF.

This clone has just a few counts. The V call is TRBV19, the J call TRBJ1-2; a weak D match, TRBD1 (5 bases). In germline, CDR1 is LNHDA, CDR2 SQIVND (reference sequence). There are 15 residues in the CDR3. Trimming stripped 3 bases from V and 2 bases from J, with 13 bases between. The CDR3 nucleotides are TGTGCCAGTAGTATTTCGGCAGGGATAAACTATGGCTACACCTTC. It codes for CASSISAGINYGYTF. Combining the CDR3 with reference TRBV19 and TRBJ1-2 gives the whole variable domain DGGITQSPKYLFRKEGQNVTLSCEQNLNHDAMYWYRQDPGQGLRLIYYSQIVNDFQKGDIAEGYSVSREKKESFPLTVTSAQKNPTAFYLCASSISAGINYGYTFGSGTRLTVV.

The V gene is TRBV28, the J gene TRBJ2-4, with D maybe TRBD1 (5 bases). The CDR3 loop spans 14 amino acids. V lost 6 bases and J 0 bases, leaving 9 bases between the germline ends. Germline values: CDR1 MDHEN, CDR2 SYDVKM. The CDR3 sequence: CASSRQLAKNIQYF. CDR3 coding DNA: TGTGCCAGCAGCCGACAGCTAGCCAAAAACATTCAGTACTTC.

The rearrangement uses TRBV7-2 and TRBJ2-2; 8 bases match TRBD2. Looked up from germline, CDR1 is SGHTA and CDR2 is FQGNSA. This CDR3 comprises 17 residues. Germline trimming cut 4 bases from V and 5 bases from J; bases unmatched to any gene: 12. This CDR3 is CASSSQTSASGTGELFF. As DNA, the CDR3 is TGTGCCAGCAGCTCCCAGACTTCAGCTAGCGGGACCGGGGAGCTGTTTTTT.

The chain employs TRBV10-3 and TRBJ2-7; the D is unclear. V was clipped by 3 bases and J by 3 bases, with 9 bases between them. The CDR3 runs to 13 residues. The germline V gene has CDR1 ENHRY and CDR2 SYGVKD. Written as DNA, the CDR3 is TGTGCCATCAGTGATCAGGCAGACTACGAGCAGTACTTC. As protein: CAISDQADYEQYF.

V is TRBV7-8 and J is TRBJ2-7; 9 bases agree with TRBD1. V lost 5 bases, J lost 4 bases, and 9 bases stayed unmatched. From germline, CDR1 is SGHVS and CDR2 FQNEAQ. The CDR3 length is 15 residues. CDR3 nucleotide sequence: TGTGCCAGCAGCATACGCCGGGACAGGGAATACGAGCAGTACTTC. Amino acids: CASSIRRDREYEQYF.

Here the CDR3 DNA reads TGTGCCAGCAGCTTCCGAGCGGGAGGGGGGGATACGCAGTATTTT. Protein product: CASSFRAGGGDTQYF. V is TRBV7-3 and J is TRBJ2-3, with 10 bases identical to TRBD2. The CDR3 contains 15 residues. Germline-derived CDR1 and CDR2 are SGHTA and FQGTGA. Germline trimming cut 3 bases from V and 6 bases from J; bases unmatched to any gene: 6.